The 14 T cell receptor beta chains below come from one sample, sequenced in a study of STAT5B mutations in CD4+ large granular lymphocyte leukemia. Clones were read by immunoSEQ multiplex PCR, and TCRdb kept only the in-frame ones, dropping some. Of tens of thousands of clones listed, roughly 85% were seen once; the top ten hold 1% to 1.5%. The specimen was CD4+ T cells from blood buffy coats. Receptor source: a human donor in good health.

The rearrangement joins TRBV29-1 to TRBJ2-7; D not resolved. V dropped 1 base and J dropped 4 bases, with 5 bases sitting between them. The CDR3 contains 11 residues. Germline-derived CDR1 and CDR2 are SQVTM and ANQGSEA. CDR3 protein: CSVEGGYEQYF. The CDR3 region has the DNA TGCAGCGTTGAAGGAGGTTACGAGCAGTACTTC.

J is TRBJ2-7 and V is TRBV7-2; D remains ambiguous. This CDR3 comprises 14 residues. The ends were cut back, 5 bases at V and 2 bases at J, with 13 bases in the middle. The germline CDR1 and CDR2 sequences are SGHTA and FQGNSA. Here the CDR3 reads CASSLYSNPYEQYF. As DNA, the CDR3 is TGTGCCAGCAGCCTCTACAGTAACCCCTACGAGCAGTACTTC.

This clone was seen just once. V gene TRBV7-8 combines with J gene TRBJ2-3, with 7 bases identical to TRBD2. This CDR3 contains 14 residues. Per the germline V gene, CDR1 is SGHVS and CDR2 is FQNEAQ. With V trimmed by 2 bases and J by 6 bases, 5 bases remained unmatched. As DNA, the CDR3 is TGTGCCAGCAGCTTAATGGCGGGAGAGGATACGCAGTATTTT. Encoded protein: CASSLMAGEDTQYF.

In regard to this clone: The CDR3 does not close with the conserved phenylalanine or tryptophan, likely indicating a read error. V gene TRBV6-1 combines with J gene TRBJ2-7, with D possibly matching TRBD2 (9 bases). The CDR3 consists of 14 residues. Looked up from germline, CDR1 is MNHNS and CDR2 is SASEGT. The CDR3 reads CAAGGRGPPYEQYL. The CDR3 DNA sequence: TGTGCAGCGGGGGGCAGGGGGCCACCCTACGAGCAGTACCTC.

The rearrangement joins TRBV5-6 to TRBJ1-2; no definite D call. The CDR3 extends over 12 amino acids. The V gene's germline CDR1 is SGHDT and CDR2 YYEEEE. The ends were cut back, 5 bases at V and 8 bases at J, with 13 bases in the middle. The CDR3, as DNA: TGTGCCAGCAGTATAAACCTTGGGGGCTACACCTTC. It translates to CASSINLGGYTF.

V and J are TRBV28 and TRBJ2-7, with D uncertain. Trimming took off 6 bases at V and 10 bases at J, with 16 bases between the two ends. Germline assignment: CDR1 MDHEN and CDR2 SYDVKM. This CDR3 has 12 residues. The CDR3 loop reads CASSPLPRIQYF. In DNA form, the CDR3 reads TGTGCCAGCAGCCCGTTGCCCCGGATTCAGTACTTC.

The chain is built from TRBV9 and TRBJ1-2; D remains unclear. Germline CDR1 SGDLS, CDR2 YYNGEE. V shed 6 bases and J shed 8 bases, with 38 bases lying between them. This CDR3 is built from 20 residues. CDR3 nucleotide sequence: TGTGCCAGCACAGCAGCAGCTGCCTCTATGGTGGACTATGGAATGAGAGGCTACACCTTC. Residues: CASTAAAASMVDYGMRGYTF. The full variable domain, its missing parts supplied by reference TRBV9 and TRBJ1-2, is DSGVTQTPKHLITATGQRVTLRCSPRSGDLSVYWYQQSLDQGLQFLIQYYNGEERAKGNILERFSAQQFPDLHSELNLSSLELGDSALYFCASTAAAASMVDYGMRGYTFGSGTRLTVV.

The chain couples TRBV7-8 to TRBJ2-5; D may be TRBD1 or TRBD2 (5 bases each). This CDR3 has 14 amino acids. Trimming cost V 4 bases and J 4 bases, with 13 bases left between them. The germline V gene encodes CDR1 SGHVS and CDR2 FQNEAQ. The CDR3 coding sequence is TGTGCCAGCAGCTCCAACCGGGACGTAGAGACCCAGTACTTC. Protein product: CASSSNRDVETQYF.

Here the CDR3 DNA reads TGTGCCAGCAGTCCATACGGGAGCCCGAACACTGAAGCTTTCTTT. Its translation: CASSPYGSPNTEAFF. The V gene is TRBV27, the J gene TRBJ1-1; no definite D call. There are 15 residues in the CDR3. Germline loops: CDR1 MNHEY, CDR2 SMNVEV (reference sequence). V dropped 5 bases and J dropped 1 base, with 14 bases sitting between them.

The rearrangement uses TRBV11-1 and TRBJ2-3; D remains ambiguous. Germline CDR1 is SGHAT and CDR2 is FQDESV (reference sequence). CDR3 length: 14 amino acids. V was clipped by 5 bases and J by 7 bases, with 16 bases between them. This chain's CDR3 is CASSPSEPTNTQYF. As DNA, the CDR3 is TGTGCCAGCAGCCCCTCGGAACCCACCAATACGCAGTATTTT.

This chain uses TRBV2 with TRBJ2-3; tentatively, D is TRBD2 (7 bases). Trimming shortened V by 6 bases and J by 1 base, and 20 bases separated the two germline ends. The germline CDR1 and CDR2 sequences are SNHLY and FYNNEI. This CDR3 contains 17 residues. The CDR3, as DNA: TGTGCCAGCAGCGAGGGGGGGTCCCTGGGGGGCACAGATACGCAGTATTTT. Translated, it gives CASSEGGSLGGTDTQYF.

The CDR3 coding sequence is TGTGCCAGCAGCGGCGCCCTTGGGACAGGGGGAAACACCATATATTTT. This gives the protein CASSGALGTGGNTIYF. The chain is built from TRBV7-6 and TRBJ1-3, with 9 positions matching TRBD1. Germline lookup yields CDR1 SGHVS and CDR2 FNYEAQ. The CDR3 spans 16 residues. V trimming: 5 bases; J trimming: 4 bases; junction bases outside the gene matches: 9.

This chain joins TRBV28 and TRBJ1-2; no reliable D call. V was clipped by 5 bases and J by 4 bases, with 8 bases between them. The CDR3 spans 12 residues. CDR1 and CDR2 from the germline V gene are MDHEN and SYDVKM. CDR3 in amino acids: CASSDRLYGYTF. CDR3 sequence (DNA): TGTGCCAGCAGTGACCGACTCTATGGCTACACCTTC.

The V and J genes are TRBV9 and TRBJ1-1; TRBD1 might be the D (6 bases). The germline CDR1 and CDR2 sequences are SGDLS and YYNGEE. The CDR3 has 16 amino acids. V was pared by 5 bases and J by 0 bases, with 17 bases between. The CDR3 sequence: CASSPRGGPLNTEAFF. CDR3 nucleotides: TGTGCCAGCAGTCCCCGTGGGGGGCCCTTGAACACTGAAGCTTTCTTT.